This is a list of T cell receptor beta chains from one sample in a study of radiotherapy plus CTLA-4 blockade in lung cancer. Assay used: immunoSEQ multiplex PCR; TCRdb lists only in-frame clones, some missing. The sample yields tens of thousands of clones, 80% to 90% seen once. Source: peripheral blood, taken from a patient treated with radiotherapy plus ipilimumab. The receptors were sampled from a human donor with non-small cell lung cancer whose response to radiotherapy plus ipilimumab could not be evaluated. Both conserved end residues are part of each CDR3. A D gene is named only where the DNA matches it firmly. Some rows have no size entry. The others give once, few or many, or a class for an expanded clone.

d_call clone_size j_call v_call cdr3_aa cdr3_nt
- - TRBJ2-5 TRBV27 CASSSGSPHWTQYF TGTGCCAGCAGTTCAGGATCCCCCCATTGGACCCAGTACTTC
- - TRBJ1-5 TRBV5-6 CASSLASGHVGNQPQHF TGTGCCAGCAGCTTGGCCAGTGGCCATGTGGGCAATCAGCCCCAGCATTTT
- - TRBJ2-7 TRBV7-2 CASSLDRSSYEQYF TGTGCCAGCAGCTTGGACAGAAGCTCCTACGAGCAGTACTTC
- - TRBJ1-2 TRBV9 CASSVGGTGYTF TGTGCCAGCAGCGTCGGGGGGACCGGCTACACCTTC
- - TRBJ1-5 TRBV2 CASSNRDQPQHF TGTGCCAGCAGCAACAGGGATCAGCCCCAGCATTTT
- - TRBJ2-7 TRBV27 CASSSRSRGFYEQYF TGTGCCAGCAGTTCTCGTAGCAGGGGCTTCTACGAGCAGTACTTC
TRBD1 - TRBJ2-7 TRBV5-8 CASSFGTGLGEQYF TGTGCCAGCAGCTTTGGGACAGGGCTCGGGGAGCAGTACTTC
- once TRBJ1-2 TRBV18 CASSPRQAGLANYGYTF TGTGCCAGCTCACCACGCCAGGCTGGACTTGCCAACTATGGCTACACCTTC
- - TRBJ2-2 TRBV11-2 CASSFPLANTGELFF TGTGCCAGCAGCTTCCCACTTGCGAACACCGGGGAGCTGTTTTTT
TRBD2 - TRBJ2-7 TRBV5-4 CASSSRLAGAENEQYF TGTGCCAGCAGCTCACGACTAGCGGGAGCGGAGAACGAGCAGTACTTC
TRBD2 - TRBJ2-2 TRBV5-1 CASSPRPLAGGINTGELFF TGCGCCAGCAGCCCCAGACCTCTAGCGGGGGGGATTAACACCGGGGAGCTGTTTTTT
TRBD2 - TRBJ2-5 TRBV29-1 CSVPGQGTSGRLETQYF TGCAGCGTCCCGGGACAGGGAACTAGCGGGAGGTTGGAGACCCAGTACTTC
TRBD1 - TRBJ1-5 TRBV18 CASSATAPQGRINQPQHF TGTGCCAGCTCGGCTACGGCACCACAGGGGAGGATCAATCAGCCCCAGCATTTT
TRBD1 few TRBJ2-2 TRBV5-1 CASSLAGGVYTGELFF TGCGCCAGCAGCTTGGCAGGGGGCGTATACACCGGGGAGCTGTTTTTT
TRBD1 - TRBJ2-2 TRBV6-4 CASGQGPNTGELFF TGTGCCAGCGGACAGGGACCGAACACCGGGGAGCTGTTTTTT
- - TRBJ2-7 TRBV10-3 CAISEARQNEQYF TGTGCCATCAGTGAGGCTCGTCAGAACGAGCAGTACTTC
- - TRBJ1-5 TRBV19 CASSIRIGPQHF TGTGCCAGTAGTATACGCATCGGGCCCCAGCATTTT
TRBD1 - TRBJ1-5 TRBV5-5 CASSNQGASQPQHF TGTGCCAGCAGCAACCAGGGGGCAAGTCAGCCCCAGCATTTT
TRBD1 - TRBJ1-2 TRBV4-1 CASSRPGTEGYTF TGCGCCAGCAGCCGACCTGGGACAGAAGGCTACACCTTC
- few TRBJ2-3 TRBV4-1 CASRGRGAGPSTDTQYF TGCGCCAGCCGTGGGAGGGGGGCCGGCCCTAGCACAGATACGCAGTATTTT
- - TRBJ2-2 TRBV4-3 CASSQDFAPGARELFF TGCGCCAGCAGCCAAGATTTCGCCCCAGGGGCCAGGGAGCTGTTTTTT
TRBD1 - TRBJ1-5 TRBV19 CASKGTGLQPQHF TGTGCCAGTAAGGGGACAGGGCTCCAGCCCCAGCATTTT
TRBD1 once TRBJ1-4 TRBV18 CASSPPSQGAGEKLFF TGTGCCAGCTCACCACCTTCTCAGGGGGCCGGGGAAAAACTGTTTTTT
- - TRBJ1-1 TRBV13 CASSLSMYEAAFF TGCGCCAGCAGCTTATCCATGTACGAAGCAGCTTTCTTT
TRBD1 - TRBJ2-5 TRBV12-5 CASALGRGQETQYF TGTGCTAGCGCCCTGGGCAGGGGGCAAGAGACCCAGTACTTC
- - TRBJ2-5 TRBV9 CASSANRAHQETQYF TGTGCCAGCAGCGCAAACAGGGCCCACCAAGAGACCCAGTACTTC
- - TRBJ1-2 TRBV4-1 CASSPDLGGYTF TGCGCCAGCAGCCCCGACCTGGGCGGCTACACCTTC
TRBD2 - TRBJ2-1 TRBV19 CASSIDPSGRGNEQFF TGTGCCAGTAGTATAGACCCTAGCGGGAGAGGCAATGAGCAGTTCTTC